The 12 T cell receptor beta chains below were found in one sample sequenced in a study of T cell responses to AZD1222 COVID-19 vaccine. The table came from immunoSEQ multiplex PCR; TCRdb's copy has only in-frame clones and leaves some out. The table includes roughly 62,000 clones, more than 70% detected once. The sequencing used peripheral blood, collected on day 0 of AZD1222 vaccination. All receptors derive from an adult in good health.

The rearrangement joins TRBV19 to TRBJ2-3; 9 bases are shared with TRBD2. Germline loops: CDR1 LNHDA, CDR2 SQIVND (reference sequence). The CDR3 contains 16 residues. Losses at the gene ends were 1 base for V and 3 bases for J; bases not matched to a gene: 5. Here the CDR3 reads CASSIGSGGATDTQYF. In nucleotides, the CDR3 is TGTGCCAGTAGTATAGGTAGCGGGGGTGCAACAGATACGCAGTATTTT. Variable domain in full (rest from reference TRBV19 and TRBJ2-3): DGGITQSPKYLFRKEGQNVTLSCEQNLNHDAMYWYRQDPGQGLRLIYYSQIVNDFQKGDIAEGYSVSREKKESFPLTVTSAQKNPTAFYLCASSIGSGGATDTQYFGPGTRLTVL.

This clone was seen a handful of times. V gene TRBV9 combines with J gene TRBJ1-1, with TRBD1 identical over 7 bases. The CDR3 consists of 12 residues. With 4 bases clipped from V and 11 bases from J, the junction kept 8 bases outside the gene matches. The germline gives CDR1 SGDLS, CDR2 YYNGEE. CDR3 nucleotides: TGTGCCAGCAGCACCGGACAGGCGGATGCTTTCTTT. It is translated as CASSTGQADAFF. Together with reference TRBV9 and TRBJ1-1, the CDR3 gives the full variable domain: DSGVTQTPKHLITATGQRVTLRCSPRSGDLSVYWYQQSLDQGLQFLIQYYNGEERAKGNILERFSAQQFPDLHSELNLSSLELGDSALYFCASSTGQADAFFGQGTRLTVV.

J is TRBJ2-5 and V is TRBV9; 10 bases match TRBD2. In germline, CDR1 is SGDLS, CDR2 YYNGEE. J gave up 2 bases and V 3 bases, and 13 bases lay outside the gene matches. This CDR3 is 18 amino acids long. This CDR3 is CASSAFSGGMSPQETQYF. CDR3 coding DNA: TGTGCCAGCAGCGCTTTTAGCGGGGGGATGTCCCCACAAGAGACCCAGTACTTC.

This sequence joins TRBV28 and TRBJ1-3; no reliable D call. Germline V gene lookup returns CDR1 MDHEN and CDR2 SYDVKM. V shed 7 bases and J shed 5 bases, with 18 bases lying between them. The CDR3 has 15 residues. As DNA, the CDR3 is TGTGCCAGCACCCCTACCTCGGAGCGGAGAAACACCATATATTTT. Encoded protein: CASTPTSERRNTIYF.

As DNA, the CDR3 is TGTGCCAGCAGTTTCGGGACAGGGGGCATTTCTGAAAAACTGTTTTTT. Translation: CASSFGTGGISEKLFF. This chain joins TRBV27 and TRBJ1-4, with 12 positions matching TRBD1. The V gene end was trimmed by 3 bases and the J gene end by 7 bases; junction bases not matched to a gene: 6. The V gene's germline CDR1 is MNHEY and CDR2 SMNVEV (reference sequence). This CDR3 comprises 16 residues.

The chain uses TRBV4-1 and TRBJ1-1; TRBD1 matches at 7 bases. CDR1 and CDR2 (germline): MGHRA, YSYEKL. The CDR3 contains 15 residues. The junction had 5 bases not matched to a gene; V was cut back by 0 bases and J by 4 bases. The CDR3 nucleotides are TGCGCCAGCAGCCAAGAAGCCAGGGGGGGCACTGAAGCTTTCTTT. It specifies CASSQEARGGTEAFF.

In its sample, this clone was seen once. This chain uses TRBV19 with TRBJ2-1, with TRBD1 identical over 10 bases. The CDR3 has 14 residues. V lost 8 bases to trimming and J lost 7 bases; unmatched junction nucleotides: 8. Germline V lookup: CDR1 LNHDA, CDR2 SQIVND (reference sequence). For the CDR3, the DNA is TGTGCCAGTTCCCTCCCGGGACAGGGGAATGAGCAGTTCTTC. Its protein product is CASSLPGQGNEQFF.

The V and J genes are TRBV7-8 and TRBJ2-2; perhaps D is TRBD1 or TRBD2 (5 bases each). This CDR3 spans 15 amino acids. Germline V gives CDR1 SGHVS, CDR2 FQNEAQ. Trimming took off 3 bases at V and 6 bases at J, with 14 bases between the two ends. CDR3 sequence (DNA): TGTGCCAGCAGCTTCTCAGAGGGGCTAGCCGGGGAGCTGTTTTTT. Protein: CASSFSEGLAGELFF. Supplemented by reference TRBV7-8 and TRBJ2-2, the full variable domain reads GAGVSQSPRYKVAKRGQDVALRCDPISGHVSLFWYQQALGQGPEFLTYFQNEAQLDKSGLPSDRFFAERPEGSVSTLKIQRTQQEDSAVYLCASSFSEGLAGELFFGEGSRLTVL.

There are a few counts of this clone. The chain couples TRBV6-2 or TRBV6-3 to TRBJ2-3; TRBD2 matches 13 bases. In germline, CDR1 is MNHEY, CDR2 SVGEGT. The CDR3 is 15 residues long. After removal of 6 bases from V and 7 bases from J, the junction contained 7 bases not matched to a gene. The CDR3 bases are TGTGCCAGCAGCTCCGGACTAGCGGGGGATAATACGCAGTATTTT. It encodes CASSSGLAGDNTQYF.

The V and J genes are TRBV15 and TRBJ2-2; possibly TRBD2 for D (6 bases). Trimming cost V 10 bases and J 1 base, with 19 bases left between them. The germline V gene encodes CDR1 LNHNV and CDR2 YYDKDF (reference sequence). This CDR3 comprises 16 residues. CDR3 in amino acids: CAIGGRRGVNTGELFF. The CDR3 region has the DNA TGTGCCATCGGAGGACGGAGGGGAGTGAACACCGGGGAGCTGTTTTTT.

This clone has more than one count but fewer than ten. V usage is TRBV5-1 and J usage is TRBJ1-5, with 7 bases matching TRBD1. Germline V gene data show CDR1 as SGHRS and CDR2 as YFSETQ. The CDR3 length is 14 residues. J gave up 2 bases and V 2 bases, and 1 base lay outside the gene matches. In nucleotides, the CDR3 is TGCGCCAGCAGCTTCGGACAGGGCAATCAGCCCCAGCATTTT. Amino acid sequence: CASSFGQGNQPQHF.

This clone was picked up a small number of times. The chain links TRBV1 to TRBJ2-1; the table's D call, TRBD2, was not checked against the DNA. TRBV1 is a listed pseudogene. CDR3 length equals 14 residues. CDR3 amino acids: CTNAGLAWNNEQFF. The CDR3 DNA sequence: TGCACCAACGCGGGACTAGCTTGGAACAATGAGCAGTTCTTC.